This T cell receptor (beta chain) was obtained from a study of technical replicates of blood from four donors. Germline CDR1 is MGHRA and CDR2 is YSYEKL. V dropped 1 base and J dropped 2 bases, with 12 bases sitting between them. The CDR3 has 15 amino acids. Some clones are missing from TCRdb's copy, which holds only in-frame ones; the method was immunoSEQ multiplex PCR. The repertoire holds some 74,000 clones, with around 95% as singletons. The source of this sequence is a human donor in good health. Sequences were obtained from T cells isolated from PBMCs. V and J are TRBV4-1 and TRBJ2-7; D ambiguous. CDR3 bases: TGCGCCAGCAGCCAAGTTTTTAGCAGTCCCTACGAGCAGTACTTC. Translation: CASSQVFSSPYEQYF.